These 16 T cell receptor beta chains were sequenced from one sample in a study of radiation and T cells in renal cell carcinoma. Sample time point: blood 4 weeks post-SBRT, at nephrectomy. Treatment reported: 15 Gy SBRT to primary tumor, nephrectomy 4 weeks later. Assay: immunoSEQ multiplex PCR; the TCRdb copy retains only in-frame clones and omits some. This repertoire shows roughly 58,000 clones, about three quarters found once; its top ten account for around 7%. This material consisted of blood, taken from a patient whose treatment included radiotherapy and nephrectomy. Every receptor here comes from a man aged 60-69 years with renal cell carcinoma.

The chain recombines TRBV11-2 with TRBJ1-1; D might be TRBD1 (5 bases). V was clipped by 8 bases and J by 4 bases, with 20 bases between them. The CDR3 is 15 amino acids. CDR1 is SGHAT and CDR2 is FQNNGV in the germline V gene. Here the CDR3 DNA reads TGTGCCAGCTTTATGGACACAAGGCGGAGCACTGAAGCTTTCTTT. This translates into CASFMDTRRSTEAFF.

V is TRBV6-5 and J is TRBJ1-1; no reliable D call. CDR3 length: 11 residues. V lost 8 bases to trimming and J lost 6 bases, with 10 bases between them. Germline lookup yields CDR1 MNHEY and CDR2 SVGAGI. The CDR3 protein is CASWEIAEAFF. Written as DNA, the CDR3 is TGTGCCAGCTGGGAGATCGCTGAAGCTTTCTTT.

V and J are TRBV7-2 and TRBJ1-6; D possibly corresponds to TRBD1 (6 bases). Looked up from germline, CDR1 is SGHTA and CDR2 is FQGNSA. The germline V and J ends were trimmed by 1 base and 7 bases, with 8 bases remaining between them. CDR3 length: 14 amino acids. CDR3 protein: CASSLVGQNSPLHF. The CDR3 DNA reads TGTGCCAGCAGCTTAGTCGGACAGAATTCACCCCTCCACTTT.

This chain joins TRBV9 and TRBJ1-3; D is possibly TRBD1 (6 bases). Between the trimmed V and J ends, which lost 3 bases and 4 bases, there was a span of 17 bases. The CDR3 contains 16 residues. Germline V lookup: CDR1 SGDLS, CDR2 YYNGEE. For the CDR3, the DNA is TGTGCCAGCAGCGGACGGCGGGGGCAGGGAGGAAACACCATATATTTT. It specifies CASSGRRGQGGNTIYF.

The CDR3 nucleotides are TGTGCCAGTAGTATAGATAAAGGGGGAGTAGATGGCTACACCTTC. Translated: CASSIDKGGVDGYTF. The chain employs TRBV19 and TRBJ1-2, with a tentative D call TRBD1 (6 bases). Between the trimmed V and J ends, which lost 0 bases and 6 bases, there was a span of 14 bases. Germline V gene lookup returns CDR1 LNHDA and CDR2 SQIVND (reference sequence). The CDR3 extends over 15 amino acids.

The chain's CDR3 is CATSTRQGVSNQPQHF. The CDR3 DNA follows: TGTGCCACCAGCACCAGACAGGGGGTTAGCAATCAGCCCCAGCATTTT. The V and J genes are TRBV15 and TRBJ1-5, with TRBD1 matching over 9 bases. The CDR3 contains 16 residues. V shed 4 bases, J shed 0 bases, and the junction held 4 bases outside the gene matches. Germline CDR1 reads LNHNV; CDR2 reads YYDKDF (reference sequence).

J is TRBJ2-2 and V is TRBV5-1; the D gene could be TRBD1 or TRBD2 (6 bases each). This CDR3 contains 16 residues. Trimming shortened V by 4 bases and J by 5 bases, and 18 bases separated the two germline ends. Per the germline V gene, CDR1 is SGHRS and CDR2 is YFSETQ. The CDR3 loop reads CASSPGAGMSTGELFF. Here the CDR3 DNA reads TGCGCCAGCAGCCCGGGGGCGGGGATGAGTACCGGGGAGCTGTTTTTT.

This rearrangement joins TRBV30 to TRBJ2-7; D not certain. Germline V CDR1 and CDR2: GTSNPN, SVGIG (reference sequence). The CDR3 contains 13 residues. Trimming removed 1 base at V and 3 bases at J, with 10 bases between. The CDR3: CAWSGGSGYEQYV. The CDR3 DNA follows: TGTGCCTGGAGTGGAGGTTCTGGCTACGAGCAGTACGTC.

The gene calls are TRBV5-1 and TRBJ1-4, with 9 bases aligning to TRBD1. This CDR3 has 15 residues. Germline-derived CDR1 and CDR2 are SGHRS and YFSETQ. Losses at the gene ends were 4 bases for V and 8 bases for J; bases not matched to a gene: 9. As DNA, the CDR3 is TGCGCCAGCAGCCGGACAGGGGTTTGGGACGAAAAACTGTTTTTT. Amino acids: CASSRTGVWDEKLFF.

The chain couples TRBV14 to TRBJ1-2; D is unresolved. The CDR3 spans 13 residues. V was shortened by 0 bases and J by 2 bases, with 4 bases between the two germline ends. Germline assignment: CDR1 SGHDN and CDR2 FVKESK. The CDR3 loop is CASSQERNYGYTF. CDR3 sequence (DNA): TGTGCCAGCAGCCAAGAGCGGAACTATGGCTACACCTTC.

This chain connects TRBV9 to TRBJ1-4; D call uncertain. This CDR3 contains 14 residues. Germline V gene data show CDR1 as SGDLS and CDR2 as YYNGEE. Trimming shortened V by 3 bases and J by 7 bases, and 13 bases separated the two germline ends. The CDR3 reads CASSATSNGEKLFF. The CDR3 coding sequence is TGTGCCAGCAGCGCCACTTCGAACGGTGAAAAACTGTTTTTT. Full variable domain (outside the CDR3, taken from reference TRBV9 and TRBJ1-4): DSGVTQTPKHLITATGQRVTLRCSPRSGDLSVYWYQQSLDQGLQFLIQYYNGEERAKGNILERFSAQQFPDLHSELNLSSLELGDSALYFCASSATSNGEKLFFGSGTQLSVL.

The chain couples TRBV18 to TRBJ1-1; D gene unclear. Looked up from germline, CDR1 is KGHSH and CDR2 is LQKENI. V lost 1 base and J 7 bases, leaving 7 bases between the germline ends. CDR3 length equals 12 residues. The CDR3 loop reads CASSPREFEAFF. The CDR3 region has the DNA TGTGCCAGCTCACCACGGGAGTTTGAAGCTTTCTTT.

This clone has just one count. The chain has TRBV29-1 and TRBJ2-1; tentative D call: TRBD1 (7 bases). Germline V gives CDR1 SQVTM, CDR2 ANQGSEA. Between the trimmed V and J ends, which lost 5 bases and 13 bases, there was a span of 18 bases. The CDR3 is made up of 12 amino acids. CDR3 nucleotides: TGCAGCGTTCGCAGCCCCCAGGGGGGCCAGTTCTTC. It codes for CSVRSPQGGQFF.

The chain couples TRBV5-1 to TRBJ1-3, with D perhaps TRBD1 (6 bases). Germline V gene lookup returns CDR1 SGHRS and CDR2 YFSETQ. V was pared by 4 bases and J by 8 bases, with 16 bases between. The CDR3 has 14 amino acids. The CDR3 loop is CASSPRGSVDTIYF. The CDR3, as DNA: TGCGCCAGCAGCCCCAGGGGCTCGGTGGACACCATATATTTT.

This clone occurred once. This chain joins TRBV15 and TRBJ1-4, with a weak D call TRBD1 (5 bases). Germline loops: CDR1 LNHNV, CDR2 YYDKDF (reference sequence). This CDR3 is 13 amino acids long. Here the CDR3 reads CATVRGKNEKLFF. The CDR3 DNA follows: TGTGCTACGGTTAGGGGTAAAAATGAAAAACTGTTTTTT.

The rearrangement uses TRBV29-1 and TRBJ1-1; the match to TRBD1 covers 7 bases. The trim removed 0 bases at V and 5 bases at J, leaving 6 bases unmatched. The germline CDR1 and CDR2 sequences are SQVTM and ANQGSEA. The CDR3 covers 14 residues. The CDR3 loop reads CSVEDPRGKTEAFF. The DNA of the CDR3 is TGCAGCGTTGAAGATCCCAGGGGGAAGACTGAAGCTTTCTTT.